What follows describes a single TCR beta chain. The antigen is not known. This CDR3 is 15 amino acids long. In germline, CDR1 is LNHNV, CDR2 YYDKDF (reference sequence). V was clipped by 0 bases and J by 5 bases; unmatched bases: 6. PCR amplification relied on 60 Vbeta primers (plus 13 Jbeta primers). Clones were read by immunoSEQ multiplex PCR, and TCRdb kept only the in-frame ones, dropping some. The top ten hold about 1.9% of the sample, which has 150,000 to 250,000 clones, around three quarters seen once. The data belong to a study of cytomegalovirus exposure and HLA in healthy donors. The study, taken as a whole, reports: Exclusion as indistinguishable affected some V segments, including TRBV6-2 and TRBV6-3.

This clonotype was sampled from a man younger than 45 in good health and CMV-seronegative. Material for sequencing was PBMCs. The rearrangement joins TRBV15 to TRBJ2-5; 7 bases are shared with TRBD1. The CDR3, as DNA: TGTGCCACCAGCAGAGAAAGGGGGCTCGTGGAGACCCAGTACTTC. Its translation: CATSRERGLVETQYF. Complete variable domain (other parts from reference TRBV15 and TRBJ2-5): DAMVIQNPRYQVTQFGKPVTLSCSQTLNHNVMYWYQQKSSQAPKLLFHYYDKDFNNEADTPDNFQSRRPNTSFCFLDIRSPGLGDTAMYLCATSRERGLVETQYFGPGTRLLVL.